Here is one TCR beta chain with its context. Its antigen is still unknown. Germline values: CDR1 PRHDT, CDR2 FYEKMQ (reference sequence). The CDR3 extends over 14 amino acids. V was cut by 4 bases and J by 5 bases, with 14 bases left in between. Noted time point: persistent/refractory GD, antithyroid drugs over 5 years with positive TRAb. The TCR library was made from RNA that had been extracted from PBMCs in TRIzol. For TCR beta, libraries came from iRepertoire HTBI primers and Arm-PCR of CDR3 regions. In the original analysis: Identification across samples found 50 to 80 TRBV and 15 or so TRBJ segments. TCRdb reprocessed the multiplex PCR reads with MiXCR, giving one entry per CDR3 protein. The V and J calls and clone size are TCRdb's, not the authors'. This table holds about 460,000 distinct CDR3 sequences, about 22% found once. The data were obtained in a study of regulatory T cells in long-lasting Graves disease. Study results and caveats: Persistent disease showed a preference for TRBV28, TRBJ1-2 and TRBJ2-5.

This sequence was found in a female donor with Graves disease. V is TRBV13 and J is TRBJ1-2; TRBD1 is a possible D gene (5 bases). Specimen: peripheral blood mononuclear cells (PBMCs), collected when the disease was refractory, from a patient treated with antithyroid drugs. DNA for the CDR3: TGTGCCAGCAGCTCGGCCAGGGTAGGGTATGGCTACACCTTC. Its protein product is CASSSARVGYGYTF. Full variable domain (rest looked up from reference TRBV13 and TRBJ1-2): AAGVIQSPRHLIKEKRETATLKCYPIPRHDTVYWYQQGPGQDPQFLISFYEKMQSDKGSIPDRFSAQQFSDYHSELNMSSLELGDSALYFCASSSARVGYGYTFGSGTRLTVV.